The subject of this entry is one T cell receptor (beta chain). The antigen is unknown. Clones were sequenced by immunoSEQ multiplex PCR, and TCRdb holds only the in-frame ones, with some missing. The sample consists of about 110,000 clones, roughly 90% of them appearing once. The CDR3 extends over 15 amino acids. CDR1 is SGHTA and CDR2 is FQGTGA in the germline V gene. Trimming cost V 5 bases and J 4 bases; bases outside gene matches: 5. This sample stems from a study of siplizumab effects on memory and regulatory T cells. Study results and limitations: The authors did not confirm suppressive function in proliferating Tregs from siplizumab cultures. Naive T cells, seemingly more diverse than memory cells, seemed major alloresponse contributors. Relative to controls at roughly 26%, mappable alloreactive CD4+ clones exhibited a mean Treg-derived proportion of approximately 68% with siplizumab.

The chain employs TRBV7-3 and TRBJ2-1; 10 bases are a match to TRBD1. The TCR originated in a human donor in good health. Sequencing used CD4+ T cells sorted from blood. CDR3 region: CASSVDRGQYNEQFF. Here the CDR3 DNA reads TGTGCCAGCAGCGTTGACAGGGGGCAATACAATGAGCAGTTCTTC.